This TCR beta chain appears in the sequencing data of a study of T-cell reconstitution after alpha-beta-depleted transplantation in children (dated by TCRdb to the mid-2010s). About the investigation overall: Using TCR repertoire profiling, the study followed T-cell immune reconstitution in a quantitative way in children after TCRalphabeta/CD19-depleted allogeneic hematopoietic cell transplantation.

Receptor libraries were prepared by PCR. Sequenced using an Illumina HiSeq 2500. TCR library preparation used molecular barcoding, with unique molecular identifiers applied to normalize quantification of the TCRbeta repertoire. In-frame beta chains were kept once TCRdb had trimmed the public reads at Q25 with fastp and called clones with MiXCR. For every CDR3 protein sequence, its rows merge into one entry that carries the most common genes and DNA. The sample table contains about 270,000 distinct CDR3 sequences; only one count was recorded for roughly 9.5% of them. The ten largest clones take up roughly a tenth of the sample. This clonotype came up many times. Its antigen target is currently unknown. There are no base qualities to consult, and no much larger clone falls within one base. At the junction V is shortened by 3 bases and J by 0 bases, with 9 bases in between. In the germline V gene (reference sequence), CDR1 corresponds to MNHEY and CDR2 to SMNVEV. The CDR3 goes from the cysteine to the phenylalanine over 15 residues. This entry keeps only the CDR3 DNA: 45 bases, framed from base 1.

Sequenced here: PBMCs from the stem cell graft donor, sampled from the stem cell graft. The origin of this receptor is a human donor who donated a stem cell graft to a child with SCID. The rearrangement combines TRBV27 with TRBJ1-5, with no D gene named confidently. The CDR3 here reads CASSFTGYSNQPQHF. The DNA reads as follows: TGTGCCAGCAGTTTCACCGGTTATAGCAATCAGCCCCAGCATTTT.